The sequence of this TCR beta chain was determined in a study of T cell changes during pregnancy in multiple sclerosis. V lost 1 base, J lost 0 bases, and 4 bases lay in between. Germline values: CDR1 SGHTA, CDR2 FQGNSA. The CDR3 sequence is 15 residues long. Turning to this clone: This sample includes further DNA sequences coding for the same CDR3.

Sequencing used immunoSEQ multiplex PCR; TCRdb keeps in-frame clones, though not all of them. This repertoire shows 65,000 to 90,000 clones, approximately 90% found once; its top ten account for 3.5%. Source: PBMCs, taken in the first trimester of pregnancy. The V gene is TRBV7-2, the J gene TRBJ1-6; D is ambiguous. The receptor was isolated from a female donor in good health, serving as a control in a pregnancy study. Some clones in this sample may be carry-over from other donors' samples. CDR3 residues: CASSLGSSYNSPLHF. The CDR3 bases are TGTGCCAGCAGCTTAGGGAGCTCCTATAATTCACCCCTCCACTTT.